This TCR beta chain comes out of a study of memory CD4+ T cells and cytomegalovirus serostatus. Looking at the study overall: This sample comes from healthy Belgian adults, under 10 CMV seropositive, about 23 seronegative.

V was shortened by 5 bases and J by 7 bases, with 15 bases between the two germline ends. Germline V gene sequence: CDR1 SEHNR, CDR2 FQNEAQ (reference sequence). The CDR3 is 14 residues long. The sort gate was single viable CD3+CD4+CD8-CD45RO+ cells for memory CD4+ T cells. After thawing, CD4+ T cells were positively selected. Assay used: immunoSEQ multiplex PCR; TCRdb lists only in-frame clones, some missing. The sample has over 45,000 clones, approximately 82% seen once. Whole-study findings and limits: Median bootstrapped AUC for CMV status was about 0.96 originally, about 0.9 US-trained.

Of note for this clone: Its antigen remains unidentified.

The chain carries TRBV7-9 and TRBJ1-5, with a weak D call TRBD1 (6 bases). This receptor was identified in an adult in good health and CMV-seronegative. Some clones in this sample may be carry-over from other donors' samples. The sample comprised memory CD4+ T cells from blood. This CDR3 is CASSLGQNHQPQHF. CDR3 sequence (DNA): TGTGCCAGCAGCCTGGGACAAAACCACCAGCCCCAGCATTTT. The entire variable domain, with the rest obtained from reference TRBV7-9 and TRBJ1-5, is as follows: DTGVSQNPRHKITKRGQNVTFRCDPISEHNRLYWYRQTLGQGPEFLTYFQNEAQLEKSRLLSDRFSAERPKGSFSTLEIQRTEQGDSAMYLCASSLGQNHQPQHFGDGTRLSIL.